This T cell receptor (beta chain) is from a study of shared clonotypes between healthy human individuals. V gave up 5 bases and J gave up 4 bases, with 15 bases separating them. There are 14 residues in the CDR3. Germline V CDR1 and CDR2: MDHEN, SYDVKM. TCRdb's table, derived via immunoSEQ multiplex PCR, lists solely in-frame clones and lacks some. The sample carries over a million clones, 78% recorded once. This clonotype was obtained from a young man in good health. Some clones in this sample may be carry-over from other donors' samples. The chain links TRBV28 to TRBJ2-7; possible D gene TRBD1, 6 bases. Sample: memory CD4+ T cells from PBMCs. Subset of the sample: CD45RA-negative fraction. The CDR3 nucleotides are TGTGCCAGCAGTCCGTACCTAGGGGGTTACGAGCAGTACTTC. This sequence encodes CASSPYLGGYEQYF.